These 26 T cell receptor beta chains were sequenced from one sample in a study of vaccination and CD4 T cells after COVID-19. The treatment denotes: roughly 11-day PBMC culture with coronavirus spike peptide pools or control peptides (ViraFEST assay). Sequence data for DNA of cultured CD4+ T cells were generated by the Oncomine TCR Beta short-read assay. TCRdb processed the PCR reads anew with MiXCR; each CDR3 protein has one entry. This sample has about 17,000 distinct CDR3 sequences, with 43% found just once. No antigen has been assigned to these receptors. The sequencing here drew on CD4+ T cells from blood, cultured in vitro, taken before SARS-CoV-2 vaccination. These TCRs come from a human donor who had recovered from COVID-19.

V usage is TRBV5-6 and J usage is TRBJ1-1, with a possible D match to TRBD1 (5 bases). The CDR3 contains 14 residues. Germline CDR1 and CDR2: SGHDT and YYEEEE. V lost 2 bases and J 3 bases, leaving 11 bases between the germline ends. The CDR3 sequence is CASSFRAGHTEAFF. The CDR3 DNA follows: TGTGCCAGCAGCTTTCGGGCAGGGCACACTGAAGCTTTCTTT.

The rearrangement links TRBV19 to TRBJ1-5; D gene ambiguous. V lost 2 bases and J 2 bases, leaving 4 bases between the germline ends. CDR3 length equals 13 residues. From germline, CDR1 is LNHDA and CDR2 SQIVND (reference sequence). The CDR3 here is CASSITGNQPQHF. CDR3 sequence (DNA): TGTGCCAGTAGTATAACAGGCAATCAGCCCCAGCATTTT. Based on the CDR3 plus reference TRBV19 and TRBJ1-5, the full variable domain is DGGITQSPKYLFRKEGQNVTLSCEQNLNHDAMYWYRQDPGQGLRLIYYSQIVNDFQKGDIAEGYSVSREKKESFPLTVTSAQKNPTAFYLCASSITGNQPQHFGDGTRLSIL.

The V gene is TRBV20-1, the J gene TRBJ1-6; 9 nucleotides line up with TRBD1. Unmatched junction bases numbered 11, after V lost 7 bases and J lost 7 bases. From germline, CDR1 is DFQATT and CDR2 SNEGSKA (reference sequence). The CDR3 length is 15 residues. The CDR3 loop is CSGRQGVFGNSPLHF. The CDR3, as DNA: TGCAGTGGTCGACAGGGGGTTTTCGGAAATTCACCCCTCCACTTT.

This clonotype was seen a few times. This chain uses TRBV10-3 with TRBJ2-2, with D possibly being TRBD2 (6 bases). V shed 3 bases and J shed 3 bases, with 11 bases lying between them. Germline assignment: CDR1 ENHRY and CDR2 SYGVKD. The CDR3 extends over 15 amino acids. The CDR3 region has the DNA TGTGCCATCAGTGACTGGAGGGCGGACACCGGGGAGCTGTTTTTT. The encoded protein is CAISDWRADTGELFF.

The rearrangement links TRBV14 to TRBJ1-1, with no clear D. Trimming removed 4 bases from V and 2 bases from J, with 17 bases in between. The CDR3 runs 16 residues. Germline CDR1 reads SGHDN; CDR2 reads FVKESK. The chain's CDR3 is CASSPRGFGINTEAFF. As DNA, the CDR3 is TGTGCCAGCAGCCCCCGTGGGTTTGGTATCAACACTGAAGCTTTCTTT.

The CDR3 DNA sequence: TGTGCCAGCAGTGAAGCTAGGGGGAGAGGTCAGCCCCAGCATTTT. Protein sequence: CASSEARGRGQPQHF. This rearrangement joins TRBV6-1 to TRBJ1-5; perhaps TRBD1 as D (6 bases). Germline lookup yields CDR1 MNHNS and CDR2 SASEGT. Trimming pared 0 bases from V and 6 bases from J, leaving 12 bases between. This CDR3 is built from 15 residues.

The chain combines TRBV5-4 with TRBJ2-3; TRBD2 matches 10 bases. J gave up 4 bases and V 0 bases, and 8 bases lay outside the gene matches. CDR1 is SGHNT and CDR2 is YYREEE in the germline V gene (reference sequence). This CDR3 contains 17 residues. Here the CDR3 reads CASSLGPSSGGADTQYF. DNA of the CDR3: TGTGCCAGCAGCTTGGGACCCTCTAGCGGGGGTGCAGATACGCAGTATTTT.

This clonotype was counted only a few times. The chain uses TRBV10-3 and TRBJ1-1, with D possibly matching TRBD1 (5 bases). Germline V gene lookup returns CDR1 ENHRY and CDR2 SYGVKD. Trimming stripped 9 bases from V and 1 base from J, with 15 bases between. The CDR3 contains 14 residues. The CDR3 DNA is TGTGCCATTTCCACGGGGCTGCAGAACACTGAAGCTTTCTTT. It codes for CAISTGLQNTEAFF.

The chain joins TRBV6-2 or TRBV6-3 to TRBJ2-7; weak D call: TRBD1 (6 bases). The CDR3 is 13 amino acids. Per germline, CDR1 MNHEY and CDR2 SVGEGT. The ends were cut back, 6 bases at V and 3 bases at J, with 12 bases in the middle. The CDR3 bases are TGTGCCAGCAGACAAGGACAGTTCTACGAGCAGTACTTC. It encodes CASRQGQFYEQYF.

As DNA, the CDR3 is TGCAGTGCTAGAGATGGAAGGGGGACTTTGGCTTCACCCCTCCACTTT. It codes for CSARDGRGTLASPLHF. V gene TRBV20-1 combines with J gene TRBJ1-6; a weak D match, TRBD1 (6 bases). CDR3 length equals 16 residues. The germline V and J ends were trimmed by 0 bases and 9 bases, with 18 bases remaining between them. Germline-derived CDR1 and CDR2 are DFQATT and SNEGSKA (reference sequence).

The genes are TRBV20-1 and TRBJ1-6; 7 nucleotides agree with TRBD1. V dropped 2 bases and J dropped 10; count of bases not matched to a gene: 11. The CDR3 is made up of 15 amino acids. Germline CDR1 is DFQATT and CDR2 is SNEGSKA (reference sequence). CDR3 protein: CSARMSWDSQSPLHF. In nucleotides, the CDR3 is TGCAGTGCTAGAATGTCTTGGGACAGCCAATCACCCCTCCACTTT.

J is TRBJ1-2 and V is TRBV28; no firm D call. The CDR3 runs to 12 residues. Trimming pared 5 bases from V and 6 bases from J, leaving 10 bases between. Germline V CDR1 and CDR2: MDHEN, SYDVKM. The chain's CDR3 is CASSLRADGYTF. The CDR3 nucleotides are TGTGCCAGCAGTCTCCGGGCGGATGGCTACACCTTC.

This clonotype occurred a few times. V is TRBV2 and J is TRBJ1-5; a possible D gene is TRBD1 (6 bases). CDR3 length: 13 residues. CDR1 and CDR2 from the germline V gene are SNHLY and FYNNEI. Trimming took 8 bases from V and 4 from J, leaving 12 bases between them. The CDR3 region is CASGDRRNQPQHF. Written as DNA, the CDR3 is TGTGCCAGCGGCGACAGGAGAAATCAGCCCCAGCATTTT.

The rearrangement joins TRBV25-1 to TRBJ1-1, with unresolved D. Trimming took off 0 bases at V and 11 bases at J, with 19 bases between the two ends. The germline gives CDR1 MGHDK, CDR2 SYGVNS. The CDR3 spans 15 residues. The CDR3 DNA follows: TGTGCCAGCAGTGAATATTCCCAAGGACGTCCGTTCGCTTTCTTT. This sequence encodes CASSEYSQGRPFAFF.

There are a few counts of this clonotype. V usage is TRBV6-1 and J usage is TRBJ2-1; unclear D gene. The V end was cut by 8 bases, the J end by 7 bases, with 18 bases between. This CDR3 spans 14 amino acids. Per germline, CDR1 MNHNS and CDR2 SASEGT. The CDR3 nucleotides are TGTGCCAGCCGAATATCCATTGGCCAGAATGAGCAGTTCTTC. Translated, it gives CASRISIGQNEQFF.

This clonotype was counted a few times. The CDR3 reads CASSGGLAYEQYF. Here the CDR3 DNA reads TGTGCCAGCAGTGGTGGACTAGCCTACGAGCAGTACTTC. The V call is TRBV6-2 or TRBV6-3, the J call TRBJ2-7, with TRBD2 identical over 7 bases. Germline CDR1 MNHEY, CDR2 SVGEGT. The CDR3 length is 13 residues. Losses at the gene ends were 5 bases for V and 2 bases for J; bases not matched to a gene: 3.

The chain couples TRBV29-1 to TRBJ2-5, with 9 bases fitting TRBD2. Trimming cost V 4 bases and J 2 bases; bases outside gene matches: 2. Germline values: CDR1 SQVTM, CDR2 ANQGSEA. This CDR3 is built from 13 residues. For the CDR3, the DNA is TGCAGCGTTGCTCTAGCGGGACAAGAGACCCAGTACTTC. It translates to CSVALAGQETQYF. The full variable domain, in which reference TRBV29-1 and TRBJ2-5 provide the parts outside the CDR3, is SAVISQKPSRDICQRGTSLTIQCQVDSQVTMMFWYRQQPGQSLTLIATANQGSEATYESGFVIDKFPISRPNLTFSTLTVSNMSPEDSSIYLCSVALAGQETQYFGPGTRLLVL.

The J gene is TRBJ1-2, the V gene TRBV28; perhaps TRBD1 as D (6 bases). From germline, CDR1 is MDHEN and CDR2 SYDVKM. The V end lost 6 bases, the J end lost 2 bases, and 25 bases lay between the germline ends. This CDR3 contains 18 residues. The CDR3 DNA follows: TGTGCCAGCAGGCCCCGTCGCGTACGGGACACGAAGAACTATGGCTACACCTTC. Its translation is CASRPRRVRDTKNYGYTF.

The chain combines TRBV5-4 with TRBJ1-2; D might be TRBD1 (5 bases). The germline V gene has CDR1 SGHNT and CDR2 YYREEE (reference sequence). This CDR3 has 17 residues. The V and J ends lost 1 base and 5 bases respectively, with 21 bases between them. The CDR3 DNA follows: TGTGCCAGCAGCTTGTCATATGGAAAGGGACGGAGTTATGGCTACACCTTC. Amino acid sequence: CASSLSYGKGRSYGYTF.

The genes are TRBV7-2 and TRBJ1-1; D is unclear. The CDR3 spans 13 residues. With 5 bases removed from V and 5 bases from J, the gap between germline ends came to 12 bases. Germline CDR1 reads SGHTA; CDR2 reads FQGNSA. CDR3 region: CASSIVGGTEAFF. The CDR3, as DNA: TGTGCCAGCAGCATAGTGGGAGGGACTGAAGCTTTCTTT.

This clonotype was detected only once. The V call is TRBV6-1, the J call TRBJ1-2, with 7 bases lining up with TRBD1. This CDR3 contains 14 residues. Per germline, CDR1 MNHNS and CDR2 SASEGT. Unmatched junction bases numbered 5, after V lost 2 bases and J lost 5 bases. The CDR3 DNA sequence: TGTGCCAGCAGTGAATTCCGGGACAGTTATGGCTACACCTTC. It translates to CASSEFRDSYGYTF.

The rearrangement links TRBV7-9 to TRBJ1-3; unclear D gene. Germline loops: CDR1 SEHNR, CDR2 FQNEAQ (reference sequence). The CDR3 extends over 17 amino acids. V was pared by 3 bases and J by 1 base, with 16 bases between. The CDR3: CASSFRSSAISGNTIYF. Here the CDR3 DNA reads TGTGCCAGCAGCTTCAGGTCGAGTGCTATATCTGGAAACACCATATATTTT.

This clonotype came up a few times. The chain carries TRBV28 and TRBJ1-1; D is perhaps TRBD1 (6 bases). Trimming removed 6 bases at V and 4 bases at J, with 12 bases between. CDR1 MDHEN and CDR2 SYDVKM come from the germline V gene. The CDR3 has 13 amino acids. The CDR3, as DNA: TGTGCCAGCAGGTACAGGGCTGGCACTGAAGCTTTCTTT. Protein sequence: CASRYRAGTEAFF. Full variable domain (rest looked up from reference TRBV28 and TRBJ1-1): DVKVTQSSRYLVKRTGEKVFLECVQDMDHENMFWYRQDPGLGLRLIYFSYDVKMKEKGDIPEGYSVSREKKERFSLILESASTNQTSMYLCASRYRAGTEAFFGQGTRLTVV.

With regard to this clonotype: No DNA is shown, since the ends of the CDR3 on it are uncertain; the CDR3 is the one TCRdb lists. This chain uses TRBV7-5 with TRBJ2-3; the DNA was not used to check the table's D call, TRBD2. TRBV7-5 is designated a pseudogene. The CDR3 sequence runs 20 residues, both termini included. CDR3 amino acids: CISVSEIPGLAGQSTDTQYF.

This sequence joins TRBV27 and TRBJ1-2; 10 bases are shared with TRBD1. The V and J ends lost 6 bases and 6 bases, in that order; junction bases with no gene match: 10. The germline V gene has CDR1 MNHEY and CDR2 SMNVEV (reference sequence). The CDR3 loop spans 15 amino acids. CDR3: CASRITGQGINGYTF. The CDR3 DNA reads as TGTGCCAGCAGAATTACGGGACAGGGGATTAATGGCTACACCTTC.

This clonotype was seen a handful of times. The rearrangement links TRBV24-1 to TRBJ1-2, with D maybe TRBD1 (5 bases). Trimming removed 6 bases from V and 8 bases from J, with 12 bases in between. The germline CDR1 and CDR2 sequences are KGHDR and SFDVKD. The CDR3 has 12 residues. In DNA form, the CDR3 reads TGTGCCACCAGTAAGGGTGGGGACGGCTACACCTTC. Its translation is CATSKGGDGYTF.